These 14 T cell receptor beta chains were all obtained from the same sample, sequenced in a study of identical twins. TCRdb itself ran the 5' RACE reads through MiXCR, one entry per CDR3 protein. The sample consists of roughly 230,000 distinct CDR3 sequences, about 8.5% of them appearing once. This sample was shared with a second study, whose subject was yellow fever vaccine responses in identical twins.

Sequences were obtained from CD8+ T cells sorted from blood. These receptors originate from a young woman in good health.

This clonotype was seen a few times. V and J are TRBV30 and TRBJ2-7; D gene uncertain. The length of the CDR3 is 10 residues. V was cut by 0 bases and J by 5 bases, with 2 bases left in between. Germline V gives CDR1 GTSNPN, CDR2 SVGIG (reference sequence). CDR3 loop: CAWSVNEQYF. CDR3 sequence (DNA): TGTGCCTGGAGTGTTAACGAGCAGTACTTC.

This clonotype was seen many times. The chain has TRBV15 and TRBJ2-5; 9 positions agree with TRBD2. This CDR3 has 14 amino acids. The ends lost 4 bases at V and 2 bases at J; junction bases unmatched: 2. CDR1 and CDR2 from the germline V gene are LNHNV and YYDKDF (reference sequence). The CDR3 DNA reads TGTGCCACCAGCACGACTAGCGGACAAGAGACCCAGTACTTC. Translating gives CATSTTSGQETQYF.

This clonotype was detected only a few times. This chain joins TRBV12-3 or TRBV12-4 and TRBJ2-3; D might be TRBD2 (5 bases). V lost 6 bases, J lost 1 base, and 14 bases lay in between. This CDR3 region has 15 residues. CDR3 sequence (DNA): TGTGCCAGCAGGGACGGGCTAGCCGGCACAGATACGCAGTATTTT. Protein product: CASRDGLAGTDTQYF.

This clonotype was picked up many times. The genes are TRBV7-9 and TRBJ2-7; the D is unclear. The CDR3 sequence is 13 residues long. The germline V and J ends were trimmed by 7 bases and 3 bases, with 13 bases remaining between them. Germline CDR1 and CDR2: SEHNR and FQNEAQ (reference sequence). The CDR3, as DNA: TGTGCCAGCACCCCGAGTCCCTACTACGAGCAGTACTTC. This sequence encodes CASTPSPYYEQYF.

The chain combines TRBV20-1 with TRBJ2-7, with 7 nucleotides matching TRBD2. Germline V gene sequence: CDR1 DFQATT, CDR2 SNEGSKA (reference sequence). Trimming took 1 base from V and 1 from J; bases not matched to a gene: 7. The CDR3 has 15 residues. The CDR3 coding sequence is TGCAGTGCTAGAGTCCTGTTAGCGGGTTCCTACGAGCAGTACTTC. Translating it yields CSARVLLAGSYEQYF.

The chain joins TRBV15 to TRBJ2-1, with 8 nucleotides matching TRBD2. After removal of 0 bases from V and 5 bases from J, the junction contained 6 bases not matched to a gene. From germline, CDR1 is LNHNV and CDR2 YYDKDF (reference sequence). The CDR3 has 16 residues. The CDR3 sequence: CATSREGLVNNNEQFF. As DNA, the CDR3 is TGTGCCACCAGCAGAGAGGGACTAGTAAACAACAATGAGCAGTTCTTC.

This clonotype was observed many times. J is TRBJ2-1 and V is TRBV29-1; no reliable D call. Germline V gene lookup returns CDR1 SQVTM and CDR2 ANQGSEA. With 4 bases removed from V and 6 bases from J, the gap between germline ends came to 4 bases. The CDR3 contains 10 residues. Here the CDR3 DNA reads TGCAGCGTTGCCTTCAATGAGCAGTTCTTC. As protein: CSVAFNEQFF.

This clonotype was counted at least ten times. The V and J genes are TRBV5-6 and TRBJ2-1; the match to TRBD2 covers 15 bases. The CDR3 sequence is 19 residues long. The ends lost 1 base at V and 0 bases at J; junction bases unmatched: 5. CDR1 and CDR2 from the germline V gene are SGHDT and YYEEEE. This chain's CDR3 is CASSLWTSGGALSYNEQFF. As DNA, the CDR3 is TGTGCCAGCAGCTTGTGGACTAGCGGGGGGGCTCTCTCCTACAATGAGCAGTTCTTC.

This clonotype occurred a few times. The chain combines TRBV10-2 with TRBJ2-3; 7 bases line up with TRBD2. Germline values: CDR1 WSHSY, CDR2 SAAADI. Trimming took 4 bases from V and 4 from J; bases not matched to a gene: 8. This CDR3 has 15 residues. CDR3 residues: CASSVASGGADTQYF. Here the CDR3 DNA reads TGCGCCAGCAGTGTAGCCAGTGGGGGGGCAGATACGCAGTATTTT.

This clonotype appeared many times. This CDR3 reads CSVETGTRTDTQYF. DNA for the CDR3: TGCAGCGTTGAGACCGGGACTCGCACAGATACGCAGTATTTT. This sequence joins TRBV29-1 and TRBJ2-3; possibly TRBD2 for D (6 bases). Germline CDR1 is SQVTM and CDR2 is ANQGSEA. The CDR3 contains 14 residues. Trimming left V 3 bases short and J 1 base short, with 11 bases between.

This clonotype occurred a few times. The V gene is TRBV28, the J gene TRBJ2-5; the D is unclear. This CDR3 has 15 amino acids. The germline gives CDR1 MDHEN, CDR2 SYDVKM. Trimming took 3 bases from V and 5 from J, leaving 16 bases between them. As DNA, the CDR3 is TGTGCCAGCAGTTTTGTACCCGTGGTCACCGAGACCCAGTACTTC. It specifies CASSFVPVVTETQYF.

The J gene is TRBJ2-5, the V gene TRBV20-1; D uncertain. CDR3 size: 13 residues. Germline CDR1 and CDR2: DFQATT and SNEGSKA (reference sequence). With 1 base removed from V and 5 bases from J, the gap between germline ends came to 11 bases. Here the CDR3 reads CSARARSEETQYF. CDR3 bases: TGCAGTGCTAGAGCTAGGTCTGAGGAGACCCAGTACTTC.

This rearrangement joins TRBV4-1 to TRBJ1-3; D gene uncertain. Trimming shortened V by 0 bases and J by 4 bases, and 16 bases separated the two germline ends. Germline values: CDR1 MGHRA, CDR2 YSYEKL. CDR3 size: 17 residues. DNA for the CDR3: TGCGCCAGCAGCCAAGAATCCGGAGGATTTTCCGGAAACACCATATATTTT. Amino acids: CASSQESGGFSGNTIYF.

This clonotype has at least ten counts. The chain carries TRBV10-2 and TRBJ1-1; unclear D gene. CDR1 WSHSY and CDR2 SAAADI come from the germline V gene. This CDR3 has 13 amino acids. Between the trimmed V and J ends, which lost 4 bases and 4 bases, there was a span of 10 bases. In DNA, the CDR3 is TGCGCCAGCAGTGTAAAAGAGGTCACTGAAGCTTTCTTT. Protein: CASSVKEVTEAFF.